One T cell receptor beta chain is described in this entry. This clonotype was observed a few times. This clone's antigen is unknown. The input lacks base qualities; no much larger clone sits a single base away. The library was made by RT-PCR. This sample was sequenced with an Illumina HiSeq 2500. TCRdb trimmed public reads at Q25 via fastp, called clones via MiXCR and kept in-frame beta chains. Each entry merges the rows of one CDR3 protein and shows their most common DNA and genes. This sample holds over 400,000 distinct CDR3 sequences; about a tenth were observed only once. 10% to 15% of the sample comes from the top ten. This sample is drawn from a study of response to subunit inactivated influenza vaccine (dated by TCRdb to 2017 to 2018). For the wider study: Deep quantitative profiling of the T cell receptor repertoire was used in the study to follow responses to a trivalent subunit inactivated influenza vaccine.

From a lookup of the germline V gene, CDR1 and CDR2 are SGHTA and FQGNSA. Trimming at the junction amounts to 0 bases on V and 4 bases on J, and the germline ends lie 10 bases apart. The CDR3 covers 14 residues, taking in both the cysteine and the phenylalanine. Here the CDR3 DNA is all that survives: 42 bases in frame from base 1. The research as a whole found: It was suggested by the authors that each seasonal influenza vaccination may recruit only a limited number of new T cells.

The time point label on this specimen signifies: 45 to 50 days after influenza vaccine administration. The TCR sequence derives from a man aged 50 to 60 who received an inactivated influenza vaccine. Donor details come from another sample of the same person, matched by shared clones. Sequencing was performed on PBMCs from blood, taken roughly 6 weeks after vaccination. This receptor chain uses TRBV7-2 and TRBJ2-7, and the D gene may be TRBD2, 6 bases matching. Read as DNA, the sequence is TGTGCCAGCAGCTTAGCAGGGGCGGGGTACGAGCAGTACTTC. The translation is CASSLAGAGYEQYF.